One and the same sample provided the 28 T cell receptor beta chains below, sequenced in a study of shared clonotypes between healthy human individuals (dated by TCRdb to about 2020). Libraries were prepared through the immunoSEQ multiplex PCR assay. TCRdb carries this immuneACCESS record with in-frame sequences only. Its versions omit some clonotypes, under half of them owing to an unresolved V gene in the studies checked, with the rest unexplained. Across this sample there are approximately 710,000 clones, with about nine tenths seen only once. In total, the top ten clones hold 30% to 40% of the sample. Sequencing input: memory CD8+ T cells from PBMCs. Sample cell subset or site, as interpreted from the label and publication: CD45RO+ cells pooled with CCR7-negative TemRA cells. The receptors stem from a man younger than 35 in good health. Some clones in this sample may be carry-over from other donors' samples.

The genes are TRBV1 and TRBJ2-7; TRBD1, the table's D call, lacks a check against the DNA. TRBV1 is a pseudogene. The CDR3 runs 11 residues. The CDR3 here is CTSSRTYEQYF. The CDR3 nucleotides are TGCACCAGCAGCCGGACATACGAGCAGTACTTC.

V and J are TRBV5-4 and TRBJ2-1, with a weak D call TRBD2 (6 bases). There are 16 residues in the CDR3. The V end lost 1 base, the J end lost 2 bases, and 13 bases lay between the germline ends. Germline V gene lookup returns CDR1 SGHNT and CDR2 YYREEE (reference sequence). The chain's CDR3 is CASSLKRELPYNEQFF. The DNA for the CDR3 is TGTGCCAGCAGCTTGAAACGGGAGCTCCCCTACAATGAGCAGTTCTTC.

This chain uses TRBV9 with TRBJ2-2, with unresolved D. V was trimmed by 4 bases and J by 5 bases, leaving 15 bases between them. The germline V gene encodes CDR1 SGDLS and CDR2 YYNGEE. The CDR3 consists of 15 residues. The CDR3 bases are TGTGCCAGCAGCCCTACTACGGGTCGGACCGGGGAGCTGTTTTTT. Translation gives CASSPTTGRTGELFF.

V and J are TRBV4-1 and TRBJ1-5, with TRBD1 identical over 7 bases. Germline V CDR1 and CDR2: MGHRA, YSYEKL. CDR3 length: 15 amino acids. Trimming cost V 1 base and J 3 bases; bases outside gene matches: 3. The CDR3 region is CASSQVGTVNQPQHF. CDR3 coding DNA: TGCGCCAGCAGCCAAGTTGGGACAGTCAATCAGCCCCAGCATTTT.

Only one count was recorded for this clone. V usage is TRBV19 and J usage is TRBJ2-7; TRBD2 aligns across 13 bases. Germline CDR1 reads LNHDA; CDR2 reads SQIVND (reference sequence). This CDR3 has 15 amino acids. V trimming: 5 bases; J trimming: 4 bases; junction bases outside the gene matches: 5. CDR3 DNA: TGTGCCAGTAGTGCCGGGACTAGCGGGATATACGAGCAGTACTTC. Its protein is CASSAGTSGIYEQYF.

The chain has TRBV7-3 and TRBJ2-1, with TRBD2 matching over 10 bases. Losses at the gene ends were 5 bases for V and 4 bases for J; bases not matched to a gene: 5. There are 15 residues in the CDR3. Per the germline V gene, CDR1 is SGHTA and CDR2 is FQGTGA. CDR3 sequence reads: CASSTGLAVYNEQFF. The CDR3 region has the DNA TGTGCCAGCAGCACTGGACTAGCGGTTTACAATGAGCAGTTCTTC.

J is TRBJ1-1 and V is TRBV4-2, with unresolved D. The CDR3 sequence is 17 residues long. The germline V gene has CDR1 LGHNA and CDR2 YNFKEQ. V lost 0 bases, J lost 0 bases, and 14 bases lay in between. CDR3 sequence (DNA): TGTGCCAGCAGCCAAGACCGAGGCAGGAATTTGAACACTGAAGCTTTCTTT. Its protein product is CASSQDRGRNLNTEAFF.

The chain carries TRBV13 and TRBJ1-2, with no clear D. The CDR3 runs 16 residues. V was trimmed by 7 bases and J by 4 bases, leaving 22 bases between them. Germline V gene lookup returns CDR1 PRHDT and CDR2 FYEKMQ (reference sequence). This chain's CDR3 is CASNPSGRRLTYGYTF. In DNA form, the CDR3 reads TGTGCCAGCAACCCCTCGGGCAGGCGGTTGACCTATGGCTACACCTTC.

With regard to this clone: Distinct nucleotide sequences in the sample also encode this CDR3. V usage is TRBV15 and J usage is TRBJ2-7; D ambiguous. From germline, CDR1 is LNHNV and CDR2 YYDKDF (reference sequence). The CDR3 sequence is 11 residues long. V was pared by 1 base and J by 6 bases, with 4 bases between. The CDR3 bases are TGTGCCACCAGCAGAGGCCCCGAGCAGTACTTC. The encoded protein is CATSRGPEQYF.

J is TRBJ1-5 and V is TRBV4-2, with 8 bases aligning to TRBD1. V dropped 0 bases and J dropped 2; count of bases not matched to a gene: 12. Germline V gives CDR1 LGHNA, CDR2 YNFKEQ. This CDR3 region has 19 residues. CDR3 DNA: TGTGCCAGCAGCCAAGACAGTGCCGGCAGGGGGCTTCGCAATCAGCCCCAGCATTTT. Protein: CASSQDSAGRGLRNQPQHF.

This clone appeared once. Here the CDR3 reads CASAEGREGIAYNEQFF. The CDR3 bases are TGTGCCAGTGCCGAGGGGCGGGAGGGCATCGCCTACAATGAGCAGTTCTTC. The chain joins TRBV19 to TRBJ2-1; 9 positions agree with TRBD2. CDR3 length equals 17 residues. V gave up 8 bases and J gave up 2 bases; unmatched junction bases: 13. Germline V gives CDR1 LNHDA, CDR2 SQIVND (reference sequence).

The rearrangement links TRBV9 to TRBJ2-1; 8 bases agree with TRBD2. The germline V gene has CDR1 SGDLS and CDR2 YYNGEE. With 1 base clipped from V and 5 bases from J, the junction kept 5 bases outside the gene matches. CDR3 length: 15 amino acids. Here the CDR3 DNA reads TGTGCCAGCAGCGTAAAGATAGCGGGAAACAATGAGCAGTTCTTC. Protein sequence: CASSVKIAGNNEQFF.

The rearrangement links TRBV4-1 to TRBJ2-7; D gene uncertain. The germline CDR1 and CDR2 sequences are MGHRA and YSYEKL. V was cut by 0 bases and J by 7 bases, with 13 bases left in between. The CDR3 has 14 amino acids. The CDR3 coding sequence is TGCGCCAGCAGCCAAGACCCGCTTACTCTGGAGCAGTACTTC. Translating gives CASSQDPLTLEQYF.

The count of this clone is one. The CDR3 is CASSRDRFSNQPQHF. As DNA, the CDR3 is TGTGCCAGTAGTAGAGACAGGTTTAGCAATCAGCCCCAGCATTTT. The chain is built from TRBV19 and TRBJ1-5, with D tentatively TRBD1 (6 bases). With 4 bases removed from V and 0 bases from J, the gap between germline ends came to 10 bases. Germline CDR1 LNHDA, CDR2 SQIVND (reference sequence). The CDR3 runs 15 residues.

The CDR3 region has the DNA TGTGCCAGCAGCTTAGGCGAAGGGATGAGGCGGGAAAAACTGTTTTTT. It specifies CASSLGEGMRREKLFF. The chain couples TRBV7-9 to TRBJ1-4; D unresolved. Trimming took off 1 base at V and 8 bases at J, with 17 bases between the two ends. There are 16 residues in the CDR3. Germline lookup yields CDR1 SEHNR and CDR2 FQNEAQ (reference sequence).

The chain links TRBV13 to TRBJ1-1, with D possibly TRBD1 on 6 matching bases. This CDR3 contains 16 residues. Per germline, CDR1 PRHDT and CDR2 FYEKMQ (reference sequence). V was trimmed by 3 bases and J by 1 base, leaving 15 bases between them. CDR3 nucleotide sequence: TGTGCCAGCAGCTTTTTCCGTAGGGGGTCGAACACTGAAGCTTTCTTT. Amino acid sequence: CASSFFRRGSNTEAFF.

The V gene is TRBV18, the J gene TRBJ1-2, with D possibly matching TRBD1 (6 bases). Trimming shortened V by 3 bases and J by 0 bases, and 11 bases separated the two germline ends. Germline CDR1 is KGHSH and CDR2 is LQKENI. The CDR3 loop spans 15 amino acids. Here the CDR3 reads CASSPGTLANYGYTF. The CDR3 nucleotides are TGTGCCAGCTCACCCGGGACACTTGCTAACTATGGCTACACCTTC. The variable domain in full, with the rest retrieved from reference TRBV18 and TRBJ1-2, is NAGVMQNPRHLVRRRGQEARLRCSPMKGHSHVYWYRQLPEEGLKFMVYLQKENIIDESGMPKERFSAEFPKEGPSILRIQQVVRGDSAAYFCASSPGTLANYGYTFGSGTRLTVV.

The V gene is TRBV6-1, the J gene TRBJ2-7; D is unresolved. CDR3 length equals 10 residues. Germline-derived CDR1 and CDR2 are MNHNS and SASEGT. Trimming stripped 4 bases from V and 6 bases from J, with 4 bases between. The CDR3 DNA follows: TGTGCCAGCAGTGGGGTCGAGCAGTACTTC. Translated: CASSGVEQYF.

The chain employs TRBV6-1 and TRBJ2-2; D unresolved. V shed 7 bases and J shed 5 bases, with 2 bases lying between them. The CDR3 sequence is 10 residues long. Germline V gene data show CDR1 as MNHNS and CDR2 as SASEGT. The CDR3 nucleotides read TGTGCCAGCAATACCGGGGAGCTGTTTTTT. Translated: CASNTGELFF.

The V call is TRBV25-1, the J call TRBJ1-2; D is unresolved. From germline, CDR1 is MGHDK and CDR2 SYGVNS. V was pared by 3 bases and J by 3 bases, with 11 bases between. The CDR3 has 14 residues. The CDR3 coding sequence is TGTGCCAGCAGTGACGGTAACTCTTACTATGGCTACACCTTC. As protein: CASSDGNSYYGYTF.

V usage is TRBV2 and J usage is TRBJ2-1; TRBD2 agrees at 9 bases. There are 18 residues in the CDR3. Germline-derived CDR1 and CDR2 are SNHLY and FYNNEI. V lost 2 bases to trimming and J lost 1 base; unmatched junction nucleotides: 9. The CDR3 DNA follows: TGTGCCAGCAGTGAACACGCCCTAGCGGGACAATCCTACAATGAGCAGTTCTTC. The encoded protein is CASSEHALAGQSYNEQFF.

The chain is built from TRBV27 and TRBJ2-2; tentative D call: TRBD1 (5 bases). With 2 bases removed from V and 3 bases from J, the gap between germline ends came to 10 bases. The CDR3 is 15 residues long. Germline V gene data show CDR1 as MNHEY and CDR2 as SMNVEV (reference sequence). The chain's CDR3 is CASSLVRGDTGELFF. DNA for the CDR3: TGTGCCAGCAGTTTAGTAAGGGGTGACACCGGGGAGCTGTTTTTT.

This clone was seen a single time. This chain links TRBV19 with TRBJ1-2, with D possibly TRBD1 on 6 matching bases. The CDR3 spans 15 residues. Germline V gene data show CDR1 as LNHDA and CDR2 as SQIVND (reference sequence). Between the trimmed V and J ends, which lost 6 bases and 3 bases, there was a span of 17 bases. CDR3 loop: CASRNYTGLDYGYTF. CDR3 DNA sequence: TGTGCCAGTAGGAATTATACAGGGTTGGACTATGGCTACACCTTC.

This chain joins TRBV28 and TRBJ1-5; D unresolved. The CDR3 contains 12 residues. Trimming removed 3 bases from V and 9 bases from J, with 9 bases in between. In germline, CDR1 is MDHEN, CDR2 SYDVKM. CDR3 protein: CASSFEPRPQHF. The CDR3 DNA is TGTGCCAGCAGTTTTGAGCCAAGGCCCCAGCATTTT.

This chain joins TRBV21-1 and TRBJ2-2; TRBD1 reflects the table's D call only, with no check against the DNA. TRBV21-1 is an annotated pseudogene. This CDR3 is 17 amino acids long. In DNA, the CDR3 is TGTGCCAGCAGCTCCCAGACCGGGACAGGGTTTCCCGGGGAGCTGTTTTTT. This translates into CASSSQTGTGFPGELFF.

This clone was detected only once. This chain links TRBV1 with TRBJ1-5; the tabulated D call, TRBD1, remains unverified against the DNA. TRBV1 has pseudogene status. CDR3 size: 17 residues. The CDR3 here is CTSSQEAPRGSNQPQHF. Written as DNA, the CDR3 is TGCACCAGCAGCCAAGAAGCCCCCAGGGGTAGCAATCAGCCCCAGCATTTT.

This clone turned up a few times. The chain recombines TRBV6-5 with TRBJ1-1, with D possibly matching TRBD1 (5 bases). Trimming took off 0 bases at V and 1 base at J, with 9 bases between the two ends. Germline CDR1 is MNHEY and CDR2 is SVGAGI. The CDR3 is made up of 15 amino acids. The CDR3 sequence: CASSYSQGPNTEAFF. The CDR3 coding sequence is TGTGCCAGCAGTTACTCGCAGGGCCCGAACACTGAAGCTTTCTTT.

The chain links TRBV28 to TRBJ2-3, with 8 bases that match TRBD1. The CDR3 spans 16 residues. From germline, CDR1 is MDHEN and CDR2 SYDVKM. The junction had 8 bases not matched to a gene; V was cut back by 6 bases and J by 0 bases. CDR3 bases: TGTGCCAGCAGGAAAGGGACAGGCCGAAGCACAGATACGCAGTATTTT. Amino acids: CASRKGTGRSTDTQYF.